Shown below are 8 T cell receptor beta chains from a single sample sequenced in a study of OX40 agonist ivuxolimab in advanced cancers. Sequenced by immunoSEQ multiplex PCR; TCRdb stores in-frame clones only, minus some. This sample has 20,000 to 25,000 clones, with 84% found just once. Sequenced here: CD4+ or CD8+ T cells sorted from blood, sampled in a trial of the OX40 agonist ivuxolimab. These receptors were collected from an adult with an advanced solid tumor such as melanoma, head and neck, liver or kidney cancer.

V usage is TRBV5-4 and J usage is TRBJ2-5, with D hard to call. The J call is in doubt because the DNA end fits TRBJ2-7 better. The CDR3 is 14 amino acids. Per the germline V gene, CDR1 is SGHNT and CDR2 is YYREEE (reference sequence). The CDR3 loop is CASSLELGIYEQYF. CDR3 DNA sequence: TGTGCCAGCAGCTTGGAGCTGGGTATCTACGAGCAGTACTTC.

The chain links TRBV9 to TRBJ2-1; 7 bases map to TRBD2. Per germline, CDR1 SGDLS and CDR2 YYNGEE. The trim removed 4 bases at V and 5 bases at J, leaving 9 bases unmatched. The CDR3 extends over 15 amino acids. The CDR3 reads CASSPSGTTNNEQFF. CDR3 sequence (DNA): TGTGCCAGCAGCCCCAGCGGGACTACTAACAATGAGCAGTTCTTC. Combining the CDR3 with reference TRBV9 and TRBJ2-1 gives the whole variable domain DSGVTQTPKHLITATGQRVTLRCSPRSGDLSVYWYQQSLDQGLQFLIQYYNGEERAKGNILERFSAQQFPDLHSELNLSSLELGDSALYFCASSPSGTTNNEQFFGPGTRLTVL.

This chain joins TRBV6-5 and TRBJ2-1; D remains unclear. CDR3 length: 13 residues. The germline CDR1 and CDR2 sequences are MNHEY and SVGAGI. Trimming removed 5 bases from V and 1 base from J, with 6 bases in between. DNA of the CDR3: TGTGCCAGCAGTGGAAGTTCCTACAATGAGCAGTTCTTC. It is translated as CASSGSSYNEQFF.

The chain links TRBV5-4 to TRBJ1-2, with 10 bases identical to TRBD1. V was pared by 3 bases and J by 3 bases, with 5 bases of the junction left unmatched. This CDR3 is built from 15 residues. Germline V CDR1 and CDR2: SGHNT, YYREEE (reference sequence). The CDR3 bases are TGTGCCAGCAGCTCGATGACAGGGGGCGACTATGGCTACACCTTC. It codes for CASSSMTGGDYGYTF.

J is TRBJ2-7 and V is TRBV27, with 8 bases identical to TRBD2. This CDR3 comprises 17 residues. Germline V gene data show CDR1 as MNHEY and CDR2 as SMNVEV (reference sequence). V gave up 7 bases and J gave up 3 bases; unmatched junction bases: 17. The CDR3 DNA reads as TGTGCCAGCACCCTCACGGGGGCGGGGGGCATGGGCTACGAGCAGTACTTC. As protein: CASTLTGAGGMGYEQYF.

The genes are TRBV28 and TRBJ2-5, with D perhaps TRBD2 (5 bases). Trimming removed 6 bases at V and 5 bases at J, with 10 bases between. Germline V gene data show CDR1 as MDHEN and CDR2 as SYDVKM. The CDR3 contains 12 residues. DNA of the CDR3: TGTGCCAGCAGCCTGGACTGGGAGACCCAGTACTTC. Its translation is CASSLDWETQYF. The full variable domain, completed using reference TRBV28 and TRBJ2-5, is DVKVTQSSRYLVKRTGEKVFLECVQDMDHENMFWYRQDPGLGLRLIYFSYDVKMKEKGDIPEGYSVSREKKERFSLILESASTNQTSMYLCASSLDWETQYFGPGTRLLVL.

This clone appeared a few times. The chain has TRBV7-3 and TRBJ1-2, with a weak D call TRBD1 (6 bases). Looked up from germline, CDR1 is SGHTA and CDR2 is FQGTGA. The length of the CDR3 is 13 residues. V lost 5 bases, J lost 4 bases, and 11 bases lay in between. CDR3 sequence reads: CASSQQGGYGYTF. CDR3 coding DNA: TGTGCCAGCAGCCAACAGGGAGGCTATGGCTACACCTTC.

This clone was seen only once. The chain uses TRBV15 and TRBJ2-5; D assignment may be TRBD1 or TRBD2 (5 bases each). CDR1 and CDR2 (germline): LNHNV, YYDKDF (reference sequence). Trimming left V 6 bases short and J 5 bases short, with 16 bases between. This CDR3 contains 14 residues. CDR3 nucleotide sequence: TGTGCCACCAGAGGGACCTCAGTCCCGGAGACCCAGTACTTC. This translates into CATRGTSVPETQYF.